The rows below give T cell receptor beta chains drawn from one sample of a study of cytomegalovirus exposure and HLA in healthy donors. Measured with immunoSEQ multiplex PCR; TCRdb has only the in-frame clones, and not every one. Among over 150,000 clones listed, 77% were seen once. The sample was PBMCs. Receptors originate from a woman between 25 and 40 years old in good health and CMV-seropositive. The CDR3 runs from the conserved cysteine through the conserved F or W. Fields, in order: V gene, clone size, J gene, D gene, CDR3 DNA, CDR3 protein. The D gene is left open where the match is weak. Size is omitted from some rows. Given values are once, few, many or a class for expanded clones.

TRBV6-6	-	TRBJ2-2	TRBD2	TGTGCCAGCAGTTCTAGCGGGCGGAACACCGGGGAGCTGTTTTTT	CASSSSGRNTGELFF
TRBV5-1	-	TRBJ2-4	-	TGCGCCAGCAGCTTGGACAGATTCAAAAACATTCAGTACTTC	CASSLDRFKNIQYF
TRBV5-1	-	TRBJ2-1	TRBD2	TGCGCCAGCAGCTTGGAGGTAGCGGGGCACAATGAGCAGTTCTTC	CASSLEVAGHNEQFF
TRBV30	-	TRBJ1-5	-	TGTGCCTGGAGTCTGGGGGGGGCTGAACAGCCCCAGCATTTT	CAWSLGGAEQPQHF
TRBV5-4	-	TRBJ2-1	TRBD2	TGTGCCAGCAGCCCCTGGACTAGCGGGAATCTTCGGGAGCAGTTCTTC	CASSPWTSGNLREQFF
TRBV9	-	TRBJ2-5	TRBD1	TGTGCCAGCAGCGTAGGACTGGGACAGGGGATGGAGACCCAGTACTTC	CASSVGLGQGMETQYF
TRBV7-3	few	TRBJ2-7	TRBD1	TGTGCCAGCAGCCCGGGACAGGGCTACGAGCAGTACTTC	CASSPGQGYEQYF
TRBV19	-	TRBJ2-7	-	TGTGCCAGTAGTATGGGCAGGGGGGCCTACGAGCAGTACTTC	CASSMGRGAYEQYF
TRBV5-6	few	TRBJ2-7	TRBD1	TGTGCCAGCAGCGCGGGGACAGGGGTCGGGTACGAGCAGTACTTC	CASSAGTGVGYEQYF
TRBV7-6	-	TRBJ2-1	-	TGTGCCAGCAGCGATTCTGGGCTGGCAAACAATGAGCAGTTCTTC	CASSDSGLANNEQFF
TRBV25-1	-	TRBJ1-2	-	TGTGCCAGCAGTGACCCAGGGGTTCGTGGCTACACCTTC	CASSDPGVRGYTF
TRBV5-1	-	TRBJ2-5	-	TGCGCCAGCAGCTTGGCGCAGGGGAGTATCCAAGAGACCCAGTACTTC	CASSLAQGSIQETQYF
TRBV29-1	-	TRBJ2-2	-	TGCAGCGTTGATGCGGGAACGAACACCGGGGAGCTGTTTTTT	CSVDAGTNTGELFF
TRBV19	-	TRBJ2-3	TRBD2	TGTGCCAGTAGTATAGGGCCCAGCGGGGGCACAGATACGCAGTATTTT	CASSIGPSGGTDTQYF
TRBV9	-	TRBJ2-3	TRBD2	TGTGCCAGCAGCCCAGGGACTAGCGGGAGGGCCGGAGATACGCAGTATTTT	CASSPGTSGRAGDTQYF
TRBV5-8	few	TRBJ2-1	TRBD2	TGTGCCAGCAGCTTGCGCGGGAGGTCCCCCAATGAGCAGTTCTTC	CASSLRGRSPNEQFF
TRBV10-1	-	TRBJ2-2	TRBD2	TGCGCCAGCAATTTCATTTGTAGCGGGAGGGCTAATTTTAACAACACCGGGGAGCTGTTTTTT	CASNFICSGRANFNNTGELFF
TRBV19	-	TRBJ2-1	TRBD2	TGTGCCAGTGGACTAGTGATTTACAATGAGCAGTTCTTC	CASGLVIYNEQFF
TRBV6-1	few	TRBJ2-7	-	TGTGCCAGCAGGGATGGTGACAGACGTCCTTACGAGCAGTACTTC	CASRDGDRRPYEQYF
TRBV11-1	-	TRBJ2-7	TRBD2	TGTGCCAGCAGCTCGGGACTAGCGGCCTACGAGCAGTACTTC	CASSSGLAAYEQYF
TRBV11-3	-	TRBJ1-4	-	TGTGCCAGCAGCTTAGTGACGGAGAAGAATGAAAAACTGTTTTTT	CASSLVTEKNEKLFF
TRBV5-4	few	TRBJ2-7	-	TGTGCCAGCGGAGACAGGAGCGGCTCCTACGAGCAGTACTTC	CASGDRSGSYEQYF
TRBV18	-	TRBJ2-7	-	TGTGCCAGCTCACCGGACAGTTCTGCTTACTACGAGCAGTACTTC	CASSPDSSAYYEQYF
TRBV10-3	-	TRBJ2-1	TRBD1	TGTGCCATCAGTGACTTACGTGAGGGACAGGGGAATCGCGATGAGCAGTTCTTC	CAISDLREGQGNRDEQFF
TRBV6-1	-	TRBJ2-5	TRBD1	TGTGCCAGCACCCGGGAACAGGGGGAGACCCAGTACTTC	CASTREQGETQYF
TRBV30	few	TRBJ1-5	-	TGTGCCTGGAGTTGGGGGCGAAGCAATCAGCCCCAGCATTTT	CAWSWGRSNQPQHF
TRBV5-8	-	TRBJ2-7	-	TGTGCCAGCAGCCCACAGGGTTCTAAGGACGAGCAGTACTTC	CASSPQGSKDEQYF
TRBV30	-	TRBJ1-1	-	TGTGCCTGGAGGGAGGGGCAATGGGACACTGAAGCTTTCTTT	CAWREGQWDTEAFF
TRBV6-6	-	TRBJ1-3	-	TGTGCCAGCAGTCGGGACTCTGGAAACACCATATATTTT	CASSRDSGNTIYF
TRBV6-1	few	TRBJ1-2	-	TGTGCCAGCAGTGAAAAACAAAGCTATGGCTACACCTTC	CASSEKQSYGYTF
TRBV4-3	-	TRBJ2-7	-	TGCGCCAGCAGCCAAGACCGGTCTACTTCCTACGAGCAGTACTTC	CASSQDRSTSYEQYF
TRBV7-2	-	TRBJ2-5	-	TGTGCCAGCAGCCAGGGGGGCCGGCAAGAGACCCAGTACTTC	CASSQGGRQETQYF
TRBV7-8	-	TRBJ1-2	TRBD1	TGTGCCAGCAGCCAAAGCGGAGGGGGCCTAGGTGGCTACACCTTC	CASSQSGGGLGGYTF
TRBV2	few	TRBJ1-5	TRBD1	TGTGCCAGCAGTGGGGACAGGGCGAAGGCCCATTTT	CASSGDRAKAHF
TRBV2	-	TRBJ1-5	TRBD1	TGTGCCAGCAGTGAACCCACAGGGGGCTTAGGCAATCAGCCCCAGCATTTT	CASSEPTGGLGNQPQHF
TRBV18	-	TRBJ1-4	-	TGTGCCAGCTCCGCAGGGGCAACTAATGAAAAACTGTTTTTT	CASSAGATNEKLFF
TRBV27	-	TRBJ2-7	-	TGTGCCAGCAGTTTACGGGTTGGCTACTACGAGCAGTACTTC	CASSLRVGYYEQYF